This TCR beta chain was recorded in a study of shared clonotypes between healthy human individuals. Overall study context: The donors, two women and a few men, were aged 18 to 49.

Study donors comprised healthy, HIV-negative adults devoid of recent acute infection or vaccination. Remarks on this clone: Its cognate antigen is unknown.

Findings and caveats of the study: Rarefaction indicated that sorted-subset sequencing remained incomplete although depth was large.

The authors' processing: Filtering differed for immunoSEQ, which gave only junction sequences without quality scores. Generated by immunoSEQ multiplex PCR, the TCRdb table keeps only in-frame clones and is missing some. V and J calls and clone size are those listed in that table; D and trimming were worked out from the DNA. The data hold 2 million to 2.5 million clones, with more than 85% observed a single time. V lost 5 bases, J lost 8 bases, and 12 bases lay in between. Per germline, CDR1 SGHAT and CDR2 FQNNGV. This CDR3 is built from 13 residues. The chain joins TRBV11-2 to TRBJ2-2; D is undetermined. Material: naive CD4+ T cells from PBMCs. Subset given: CD45RA+ positively selected. The TCR sequence derives from a man younger than 35 in good health. Some clones in this sample may be carry-over from other donors' samples. CDR3 residues: CASSRGRVGELFF. The DNA of the CDR3 is TGTGCCAGCAGCCGAGGCCGGGTGGGGGAGCTGTTTTTT.